Presented here are 7 T cell receptor beta chains from one specimen sequenced in a study of molecular identifiers for immune sequencing clone quantification (dated by TCRdb to the late 2010s). Libraries came from PCR. The sequencer listed for this sample is NextSeq 500. TCRdb reprocessed the public reads (quality trimming at Q25 with fastp, clone calling with MiXCR) and kept in-frame beta chains. Entries are consolidated by CDR3 protein sequence, retaining the most common genes and DNA. Counted in this sample were nearly 650,000 distinct CDR3 sequences; about 25% of them appeared once. Together, the top ten hold about 0.8% of the sample. The sequenced sample was naive CD8+ T cells from blood, with Jurkat cell RNA spiked in. This specimen's cell subset or site label, interpreted: FACS-sorted CD8+CD4-CCR7+CD45RA+ naive T cells. The receptors were gathered from a human donor in good health. Some libraries in this study had Jurkat cell RNA spiked in.

This clonotype was detected only a few times. The chain combines TRBV4-1 with TRBJ2-5, with D possibly TRBD1 on 6 matching bases. The CDR3 has 16 residues. V lost 3 bases and J lost 5, with 19 bases in between. Germline values: CDR1 MGHRA, CDR2 YSYEKL. The CDR3 sequence is CASSQYLQGWGETQYF. The CDR3 region has the DNA TGCGCCAGCAGCCAGTACTTACAGGGTTGGGGGGAGACCCAGTACTTC.

Details on this clonotype: The junction departs from germline at one end; a sequencing error may be responsible. The chain uses TRBV12-3 or TRBV12-4 and TRBJ2-2; 7 nucleotides align to TRBD2. The CDR3 sequence is 16 residues long. CDR3 bases: TGTGTCAGCAGTTTGGCCCAGGTGGGAGGGGCCGGGGAGCTGTTTTTT. Amino acids: CVSSLAQVGGAGELFF.

This clonotype was counted at least ten times. This sequence joins TRBV27 and TRBJ2-5; 9 bases fit TRBD2. With V trimmed by 3 bases and J by 4 bases, 6 bases remained unmatched. The CDR3 runs 15 residues. CDR1 is MNHEY, CDR2 SMNVEV, per germline (reference sequence). The CDR3 bases are TGTGCCAGCAGTTTTGGCGGGAGGGCCCGAGAGACCCAGTACTTC. This encodes CASSFGGRARETQYF.

With respect to this clonotype: Sequence at one end of the junction differs from germline and may be a read error. The V and J genes are TRBV28 and TRBJ2-7, with D hard to call. This CDR3 is 15 amino acids long. From germline, CDR1 is MDHEN and CDR2 SYDVKM. CDR3 sequence (DNA): TGTGCCAGCAGTCCGCACGACTTACCCTCCTACGGGCAGTACTTC. Translated: CASSPHDLPSYGQYF.

This clonotype was picked up a small number of times. DNA of the CDR3: TGTGCCAGCCAAAAAAGAGAGGGTTGGCAGCCCCAGCATTTT. It encodes CASQKREGWQPQHF. The chain links TRBV27 to TRBJ1-5; D call uncertain. The germline V gene has CDR1 MNHEY and CDR2 SMNVEV (reference sequence). The CDR3 loop spans 14 amino acids. With 8 bases removed from V and 7 bases from J, the gap between germline ends came to 18 bases.

This clonotype was recorded once. At one boundary the junction diverges from the germline segment, which might be a read error. The chain uses TRBV19 and TRBJ2-5, with 8 bases fitting TRBD2. CDR1 and CDR2 (germline): LNHDA, SQIVND (reference sequence). The CDR3 has 15 residues. CDR3 in amino acids: CASSIGTRAQEPQYF. The CDR3, as DNA: TGTGCCAGTAGTATTGGGACTAGAGCCCAAGAGCCCCAGTACTTC. Using reference TRBV19 and TRBJ2-5 for the parts outside the CDR3, the full variable domain is DGGITQSPKYLFRKEGQNVTLSCEQNLNHDAMYWYRQDPGQGLRLIYYSQIVNDFQKGDIAEGYSVSREKKESFPLTVTSAQKNPTAFYLCASSIGTRAQEPQYFGPGTRLLVL.

This clonotype has a count of ten or more. The chain joins TRBV6-5 to TRBJ1-2; 11 nucleotides agree with TRBD1. CDR1 and CDR2 from the germline V gene are MNHEY and SVGAGI. Trimming cost V 6 bases and J 5 bases; bases outside gene matches: 11. The CDR3 extends over 16 amino acids. The CDR3 region is CASSLGQGAGLYGYTF. The CDR3 nucleotides read TGTGCCAGCAGCCTCGGACAGGGGGCGGGTTTATATGGCTACACCTTC.